The entry below describes one T cell receptor beta chain. Antigen: not known. This CDR3 is built from 16 residues. V dropped 6 bases and J dropped 0 bases, with 18 bases sitting between them. From germline, CDR1 is MDHEN and CDR2 SYDVKM. The sample is drawn from a study of brain T cells in children with intractable seizures. The study, taken as a whole, reports: Viral specificity was inferred only from CDR3 similarity; HCMV serostatus was unknown. Clones missing pre-surgery may reflect undersampling of that blood sample.

This table comes from immunoSEQ multiplex PCR, and its TCRdb copy is limited to in-frame clones, with some not included. Counted here are around 100,000 clones, around 94% occurring once; the ten biggest clones make up roughly 4%. The sequenced cases were selected for having the highest brain T cell transcript signatures. This clonotype was obtained from a boy younger than two with hemimegalencephaly and intractable seizures. The sample consisted of peripheral blood, taken at surgery. The V gene is TRBV28, the J gene TRBJ2-7, with D maybe TRBD1 (6 bases). CDR3 sequence reads: CASSRHGTLSSYEQYF. The CDR3 bases are TGTGCCAGCAGCCGCCACGGGACATTGAGCTCCTACGAGCAGTACTTC.